A single sample is the source of the 5 T cell receptor beta chains below, sequenced in a study of cytomegalovirus exposure and HLA in healthy donors. Vbeta (60) and Jbeta (13) primers were used in the PCR. Measured with immunoSEQ multiplex PCR; TCRdb has only the in-frame clones, and not every one. The sample has around 150,000 clones, approximately 80% seen once. What was sequenced was PBMCs. Receptors originate from a male donor in good health and CMV-seropositive.

The chain uses TRBV6-5 and TRBJ1-4; 10 bases agree with TRBD1. Germline V gene lookup returns CDR1 MNHEY and CDR2 SVGAGI. V was pared by 6 bases and J by 8 bases, with 3 bases of the junction left unmatched. This CDR3 has 13 amino acids. The CDR3 sequence: CASRRDRGEKLFF. CDR3 in DNA: TGTGCCAGCAGAAGGGACAGGGGCGAAAAACTGTTTTTT.

The chain is built from TRBV4-3 and TRBJ1-1; 7 bases align to TRBD1. Germline CDR1 reads LGHNA; CDR2 reads YSLEER. The CDR3 contains 13 residues. The V segment lost 8 bases and the J segment 0 bases; nucleotides outside the gene matches: 3. The CDR3 nucleotides read TGCGCCAGCTCGGGACAGATGAACACTGAAGCTTTCTTT. Translation: CASSGQMNTEAFF.

The V gene is TRBV5-1, the J gene TRBJ2-7; TRBD1 matches 8 bases. V lost 0 bases to trimming and J lost 3 bases; unmatched junction nucleotides: 5. The CDR3 consists of 15 residues. Looked up from germline, CDR1 is SGHRS and CDR2 is YFSETQ. The CDR3 region is CASSLAVTGGYEQYF. Here the CDR3 DNA reads TGCGCCAGCAGCTTGGCCGTAACAGGGGGCTACGAGCAGTACTTC.

The chain uses TRBV2 and TRBJ2-7, with D possibly TRBD1 on 5 matching bases. The CDR3 covers 16 residues. In germline, CDR1 is SNHLY, CDR2 FYNNEI. Trimming shortened V by 6 bases and J by 1 base, and 19 bases separated the two germline ends. CDR3 sequence: CASSDPRGLPSYEQYF. The CDR3 DNA follows: TGTGCCAGCAGCGACCCTAGGGGATTGCCATCCTACGAGCAGTACTTC.

The chain uses TRBV7-2 and TRBJ2-7, with 9 bases lining up with TRBD1. CDR1 and CDR2 from the germline V gene are SGHTA and FQGNSA. Unmatched junction bases numbered 12, after V lost 4 bases and J lost 2 bases. CDR3 length equals 17 residues. The CDR3 reads CASSSGDRVTGTYEQYF. In DNA form, the CDR3 reads TGTGCCAGCAGCTCAGGGGACAGGGTTACAGGGACCTACGAGCAGTACTTC.